The sequence of this T cell receptor beta chain was determined in a study of T-cell reconstitution after alpha-beta-depleted transplantation in children. Construction of the TCRbeta library involved unique molecular identifiers. A single record per CDR3 protein comes from TCRdb applying MiXCR to the PCR reads. The sample lists 600,000 to 700,000 distinct CDR3 sequences, roughly 15% occurring once. Trimming shortened V by 1 base and J by 0 bases, and 14 bases separated the two germline ends. CDR3 length equals 17 residues. Looked up from germline, CDR1 is SGHAT and CDR2 is FQNNGV. This TCR derives from a human donor who donated a stem cell graft to a child with acute myeloid leukemia. This sequence joins TRBV11-2 and TRBJ2-3; D is perhaps TRBD2 (5 bases). This material consisted of PBMCs from the stem cell graft donor, taken from the stem cell graft. The CDR3 coding sequence is TGTGCCAGCAGCTTAGGGTGGTTAGCGACTAGCACAGATACGCAGTATTTT. Protein sequence: CASSLGWLATSTDTQYF.